This T cell receptor beta chain originates from a study of molecular identifiers for immune sequencing clone quantification. For the study at large: Naive CD8 cell RNA, from approximately 20,000 or 100,000 cells, was split five ways in replicates, with four sequenced. General study findings and limits: The study found clones above 20 RNA copies held over 97% of effector molecules and under 1% in naive cells. Reports indicate spiked Jurkat TCR RNA from one cell could be found among 1 million or so naive cells.

Generation of bulk TCR libraries relied on previously described methods and listed TCR primers. TCRdb processed the PCR reads anew with MiXCR; each CDR3 protein has one entry. The profile shows roughly 320,000 distinct CDR3 sequences, 24% of them singletons. Germline values: CDR1 LGHNA, CDR2 YSLEER. V lost 4 bases and J lost 2; bases outside the gene matches: 8. This CDR3 region has 15 residues. Ten or more counts support this clonotype. What it binds is not known. Sample: naive CD8+ T cells from blood, with Jurkat cell RNA spiked in. The subset is: FACS-sorted CD8+CD4-CCR7+CD45RA+ naive T cells. The sequence came from a human donor in good health. Some libraries in this study had Jurkat cell RNA spiked in. The chain uses TRBV4-3 and TRBJ2-7; 7 nucleotides align to TRBD1. The CDR3 sequence is CASSPFRDSPYEQYF. In DNA form, the CDR3 reads TGCGCCAGCAGCCCCTTTCGGGACAGTCCCTACGAGCAGTACTTC.